Sequencing of this TCR beta chain was carried out in a study of T cell repertoires in cytomegalovirus infection. In the study overall: CMV epitopes, recently identified HLA-C-restricted and well-studied HLA-B-restricted, were used. Study-wide findings and caveats: The cumulative frequency of public TCR beta families distinguished individuals who carried CMV together with the relevant HLA. The ex vivo response showed dominance by HLA-C-restricted CMV-specific TCR beta clonotypes.

Looked up from germline, CDR1 is SGHTA and CDR2 is FQGTGA. Trimming removed 7 bases from V and 4 bases from J; junction bases left unmatched: 5. This CDR3 region has 13 residues. This clonotype was detected a few times. As yet, its antigen is unknown. A single record per CDR3 protein comes from TCRdb applying MiXCR to the reads. The sample holds 350,000 to 400,000 distinct CDR3 sequences, approximately 30% seen once. The TCR sequence derives from a human donor in good health (CMV status not recorded). Some clones in this sample may be carry-over from other donors' samples. The material sequenced was cultured PBMCs, taken from culture after CMV antigen stimulation. The chain uses TRBV7-3 and TRBJ1-1; 8 positions agree with TRBD1. CDR3 in amino acids: CASIHRGATEAFF. CDR3 nucleotides: TGTGCCAGCATACACAGGGGGGCCACTGAAGCTTTCTTT.